This TCR beta chain was identified in a study of OX40 agonist ivuxolimab in advanced cancers. Points from the study as a whole: On average, a greater number of expanded clones characterised CD8+ T cells relative to CD4+. Specificity for antigen went undetermined in the expanded peripheral T cells.

Trimming took 2 bases from V and 5 from J; bases not matched to a gene: 0. The length of the CDR3 is 14 residues. Germline CDR1 is ENHRY and CDR2 is SYGVKD. TCRdb's table, derived via immunoSEQ multiplex PCR, lists solely in-frame clones and lacks some. The sample records some 60,000 clones, roughly nine tenths being singletons. This clone was counted a single time. No antigen is known for it. J is TRBJ2-7 and V is TRBV10-3; 13 nucleotides agree with TRBD2. The receptor comes from an adult with an advanced solid tumor such as melanoma, head and neck, liver or kidney cancer. The specimen comprised CD4+ or CD8+ T cells sorted from blood, sampled in a trial of the OX40 agonist ivuxolimab. The CDR3 nucleotides read TGTGCCATCAGTGAGGGACTAGCGGGAGACGAGCAGTACTTC. Translated: CAISEGLAGDEQYF.